In this sample, the clone carrying this T cell receptor (beta chain) turned up once. Here immunoSEQ multiplex PCR was the method, and the copy in TCRdb shows in-frame clones only, minus some. The sample holds just over 90,000 clones, 90% to 95% seen once. This record comes from a study of OX40 agonist ivuxolimab in advanced cancers. This CDR3 region has 15 residues. From germline, CDR1 is GTSNPN and CDR2 SVGIG (reference sequence). Trimming left V 0 bases short and J 2 bases short, with 12 bases between. The clonotype originates from an adult with an advanced solid tumor such as melanoma, head and neck, liver or kidney cancer. J is TRBJ2-3 and V is TRBV30, with D perhaps given as TRBD1 or TRBD2 (5 bases each). Sequencing used CD4+ or CD8+ T cells sorted from blood, obtained in a trial of the OX40 agonist ivuxolimab. The CDR3 bases are TGTGCCTGGAGTGTACTTGGGGGAAACACAGATACGCAGTATTTT. Its protein is CAWSVLGGNTDTQYF.